These 10 T cell receptor beta chains originate from one sample sequenced in a study of shared clonotypes between healthy human individuals (dated by TCRdb to about 2020). Library preparation used the immunoSEQ multiplex PCR assay. In its TCRdb copy, this immuneACCESS table keeps in-frame sequences only and misses some clones. Where compared with another copy, unresolved V genes explain less than half of these, and the others have no known cause. The sample records about 2.4 million clones, approximately 93% of which are singletons. The ten top clones hold about 0.34% of the sample. Input material: naive CD4+ T cells from PBMCs. The cell subset or site label on this specimen signifies: CD45RA+ positively selected. These receptors were obtained from a man between 18 and 35 years old in good health. Some clones in this sample may be carry-over from other donors' samples.

The V and J genes are TRBV29-1 and TRBJ2-7, with 8 positions matching TRBD1. Per the germline V gene, CDR1 is SQVTM and CDR2 is ANQGSEA. The CDR3 covers 15 residues. With V trimmed by 6 bases and J by 2 bases, 12 bases remained unmatched. The CDR3 DNA reads TGCAGCGTCCGCCCAGGAGGGACAGGTGCCTACGAGCAGTACTTC. Translating gives CSVRPGGTGAYEQYF.

Regarding this clone: The sample holds other DNA sequences that translate to the same CDR3. The J gene is TRBJ1-1, the V gene TRBV9; 7 bases align to TRBD1. This CDR3 is 13 amino acids long. Germline V lookup: CDR1 SGDLS, CDR2 YYNGEE. V shed 1 base, J shed 4 bases, and the junction held 1 base outside the gene matches. Here the CDR3 DNA reads TGTGCCAGCAGCGTATCAGGGGGCACTGAAGCTTTCTTT. Protein sequence: CASSVSGGTEAFF.

This rearrangement joins TRBV11-2 to TRBJ1-1, with 9 bases lining up with TRBD1. From germline, CDR1 is SGHAT and CDR2 FQNNGV. This CDR3 spans 15 amino acids. The junction had 8 bases not matched to a gene; V was cut back by 5 bases and J by 4 bases. The CDR3 region is CASSRPTGGFTEAFF. For the CDR3, the DNA is TGTGCCAGCAGCCGTCCGACAGGGGGATTCACTGAAGCTTTCTTT.

V is TRBV6-5 and J is TRBJ1-3; D remains unclear. The germline gives CDR1 MNHEY, CDR2 SVGAGI. V was trimmed by 6 bases and J by 9 bases, leaving 9 bases between them. CDR3 size: 11 residues. CDR3 nucleotide sequence: TGTGCCAGCAGAGACCGAAGCACCATATATTTT. Translation: CASRDRSTIYF.

The CDR3 nucleotides are TGTGCCAGCAGCCTGGAGGCCTACAATGAGCAGTTCTTC. As protein: CASSLEAYNEQFF. The J gene is TRBJ2-1, the V gene TRBV11-3; TRBD2 might be the D (5 bases). Between the trimmed V and J ends, which lost 5 bases and 2 bases, there was a span of 7 bases. CDR1 and CDR2 from the germline V gene are SGHNT and YENEEA. CDR3 length equals 13 residues. The variable domain in full, completed from reference TRBV11-3 and TRBJ2-1, reads EAGVVQSPRYKIIEKKQPVAFWCNPISGHNTLYWYLQNLGQGPELLIRYENEEAVDDSQLPKDRFSAERLKGVDSTLKIQPAELGDSAVYLCASSLEAYNEQFFGPGTRLTVL.

Points on this clone: The sample has other DNA sequences that encode this CDR3 too. The chain recombines TRBV5-1 with TRBJ2-1, with D hard to call. The CDR3 sequence is 13 residues long. V was cut by 0 bases and J by 7 bases, with 8 bases left in between. Per the germline V gene, CDR1 is SGHRS and CDR2 is YFSETQ. CDR3 sequence reads: CASSLAPENEQFF. In nucleotides, the CDR3 is TGCGCCAGCAGCTTGGCCCCAGAGAATGAGCAGTTCTTC.

This chain connects TRBV6-1 to TRBJ2-5; TRBD2 aligns across 8 bases. The germline gives CDR1 MNHNS, CDR2 SASEGT. This CDR3 comprises 14 residues. After removal of 9 bases from V and 5 bases from J, the junction contained 11 bases not matched to a gene. The CDR3 region is CASAWTSSRETQYF. In DNA, the CDR3 is TGTGCCAGTGCCTGGACTAGCTCGAGGGAGACCCAGTACTTC.

The chain couples TRBV6-5 to TRBJ1-2, with unresolved D. This CDR3 has 14 residues. Germline V CDR1 and CDR2: MNHEY, SVGAGI. Deletions cut 0 bases from V and 4 bases from J, with 9 bases between. This CDR3 is CASSYSGWSYGYTF. DNA for the CDR3: TGTGCCAGCAGTTACTCGGGGTGGTCCTATGGCTACACCTTC.

The chain is built from TRBV19 and TRBJ2-3, with D perhaps TRBD2 (5 bases). Germline lookup yields CDR1 LNHDA and CDR2 SQIVND (reference sequence). The CDR3 is made up of 16 amino acids. The CDR3: CASSGGIGRFTDTQYF. The CDR3 bases are TGTGCGAGTTCAGGAGGAATAGGCAGATTCACAGATACGCAGTATTTT.

About this clone: This specimen includes other DNA sequences encoding the same CDR3. The chain combines TRBV28 with TRBJ2-2, with D possibly being TRBD1 or TRBD2 (6 bases each). Germline V gives CDR1 MDHEN, CDR2 SYDVKM. This CDR3 has 14 residues. Between the trimmed V and J ends, which lost 9 bases and 2 bases, there was a span of 13 bases. In DNA form, the CDR3 reads TGTGCCAGTCTCCGGGGGCTAAACACCGGGGAGCTGTTTTTT. Translating gives CASLRGLNTGELFF.